A single sample is the source of the 29 T cell receptor beta chains below, sequenced in a study of OX40 agonist ivuxolimab in advanced cancers. Libraries were made using the immunoSEQ multiplex PCR assay. The clones in this table, taken by TCRdb from immuneACCESS, are in-frame only. Not every clone is retained; where verified, under half of the shortfall comes from an unresolved V gene, and the cause of the rest is unknown. The sample yields around 44,000 clones; about 90% were counted once. The ten largest clonotypes hold 0.38% of the sample. Material: CD4+ or CD8+ T cells sorted from blood, obtained in a trial of the OX40 agonist ivuxolimab. Every receptor here comes from an adult with an advanced solid tumor such as melanoma, head and neck, liver or kidney cancer.

The rearrangement uses TRBV7-9 and TRBJ2-5; 13 bases map to TRBD2. Trimming at V came to 7 bases and at J to 2 bases, leaving 10 bases not matched to a gene. CDR3 length equals 17 residues. Germline loops: CDR1 SEHNR, CDR2 FQNEAQ (reference sequence). The CDR3 here is CASTTLKGLAGQETQYF. CDR3 coding DNA: TGTGCCAGCACCACGCTCAAGGGACTAGCGGGACAAGAGACCCAGTACTTC.

The chain employs TRBV5-4 and TRBJ2-1, with D possibly TRBD1 on 5 matching bases. This CDR3 comprises 17 residues. Trimming stripped 0 bases from V and 7 bases from J, with 20 bases between. Germline CDR1 reads SGHNT; CDR2 reads YYREEE (reference sequence). CDR3 DNA: TGTGCCAGCAGCTTGGTGCTTCTGCAGGGCCCGAGGAATGAGCAGTTCTTC. It encodes CASSLVLLQGPRNEQFF. The entire variable domain, with the rest obtained from reference TRBV5-4 and TRBJ2-1, is as follows: ETGVTQSPTHLIKTRGQQVTLRCSSQSGHNTVSWYQQALGQGPQFIFQYYREEENGRGNFPPRFSGLQFPNYSSELNVNALELDDSALYLCASSLVLLQGPRNEQFFGPGTRLTVL.

The sample holds one count of this clone. CDR3 sequence (DNA): TGTGCCAGCAGCTTAGCCCGGAGCTCCTACAATGAGCAGTTCTTC. Protein product: CASSLARSSYNEQFF. This sequence joins TRBV7-9 and TRBJ2-1; unclear D gene. The germline gives CDR1 SEHNR, CDR2 FQNEAQ (reference sequence). V lost 0 bases and J 0 bases, leaving 6 bases between the germline ends. This CDR3 spans 15 amino acids.

The gene calls are TRBV5-8 and TRBJ2-1, with 12 bases aligning to TRBD1. CDR1 SGHTS and CDR2 YDEGEE come from the germline V gene. The V gene end was trimmed by 4 bases and the J gene end by 2 bases; junction bases not matched to a gene: 13. The CDR3 runs 19 residues. The CDR3 coding sequence is TGTGCCAGCAGCGGGACAGGGGGCCTTTCCAGGCTCCCCTACAATGAGCAGTTCTTC. Protein: CASSGTGGLSRLPYNEQFF.

Worth noting for this clone: Other DNA sequences in the sample encode the same CDR3. V and J are TRBV5-5 and TRBJ1-4; D remains unclear. CDR1 is SGHKS and CDR2 is YYEKEE in the germline V gene (reference sequence). The CDR3 runs 15 residues. V was trimmed by 0 bases and J by 0 bases, leaving 6 bases between them. The CDR3 DNA reads TGTGCCAGCAGCTTGGAACCAGCAACTAATGAAAAACTGTTTTTT. It yields the protein CASSLEPATNEKLFF.

V is TRBV6-1 and J is TRBJ2-3, with a weak D call TRBD2 (6 bases). CDR1 and CDR2 (germline): MNHNS, SASEGT. Trimming left V 7 bases short and J 3 bases short, with 17 bases between. This CDR3 is 15 amino acids long. The CDR3 here is CASILEGIWTDTQYF. Written as DNA, the CDR3 is TGTGCCAGCATATTGGAGGGGATTTGGACAGATACGCAGTATTTT.

V usage is TRBV30 and J usage is TRBJ2-7, with unresolved D. CDR1 is GTSNPN and CDR2 is SVGIG in the germline V gene (reference sequence). The CDR3 totals 14 residues. The V and J ends lost 0 bases and 3 bases respectively, with 12 bases between them. The CDR3, as DNA: TGTGCCTGGAGTGTCGGAAGTGGGTACTACGAGCAGTACTTC. It yields the protein CAWSVGSGYYEQYF. The full variable domain, rest sourced from reference TRBV30 and TRBJ2-7, is SQTIHQWPATLVQPVGSPLSLECTVEGTSNPNLYWYRQAAGRGLQLLFYSVGIGQISSEVPQNLSASRPQDRQFILSSKKLLLSDSGFYLCAWSVGSGYYEQYFGPGTRLTVT.

The V gene is TRBV7-2, the J gene TRBJ1-2, with D possibly matching TRBD1 (5 bases). V was pared by 4 bases and J by 8 bases, with 17 bases between. The germline CDR1 and CDR2 sequences are SGHTA and FQGNSA. The CDR3 spans 14 residues. The CDR3 DNA sequence: TGTGCCAGCAGCTCCCCGGGGGGGTTCTGGGGCTACACCTTC. Its protein product is CASSSPGGFWGYTF. The variable domain in full, completed from reference TRBV7-2 and TRBJ1-2, reads GAGVSQSPSNKVTEKGKDVELRCDPISGHTALYWYRQSLGQGLEFLIYFQGNSAPDKSGLPSDRFSAERTGGSVSTLTIQRTQQEDSAVYLCASSSPGGFWGYTFGSGTRLTVV.

The J gene is TRBJ1-5, the V gene TRBV6-4, with D uncertain. The CDR3 has 15 residues. Germline V CDR1 and CDR2: MRHNA, SNTAGT. V was trimmed by 2 bases and J by 9 bases, leaving 17 bases between them. The CDR3 loop is CASSDQRAVRTPQHF. CDR3 nucleotides: TGTGCCAGCAGTGACCAGCGGGCCGTCCGTACGCCCCAGCATTTT.

The chain employs TRBV19 and TRBJ2-1, with 9 bases identical to TRBD2. This CDR3 comprises 14 residues. Unmatched junction bases numbered 9, after V lost 8 bases and J lost 7 bases. Per germline, CDR1 LNHDA and CDR2 SQIVND (reference sequence). The CDR3 DNA sequence: TGTGCCAGTTCGTATCAGACTAGCGGAAATGAGCAGTTCTTC. Translating it yields CASSYQTSGNEQFF.

The chain is built from TRBV27 and TRBJ1-1; D remains ambiguous. The V gene lost 3 bases and the J gene lost 4 bases, with 12 bases spanning the gap. Germline CDR1 reads MNHEY; CDR2 reads SMNVEV (reference sequence). The CDR3 consists of 14 residues. The CDR3 DNA is TGTGCCAGCAGTTTTTTGGGTAGTGGCACTGAAGCTTTCTTT. This encodes CASSFLGSGTEAFF.

This clone appeared a few times. V usage is TRBV7-9 and J usage is TRBJ1-6; D is unclear. The CDR3 is made up of 14 amino acids. Trimming shortened V by 1 base and J by 7 bases, and 8 bases separated the two germline ends. Germline V gives CDR1 SEHNR, CDR2 FQNEAQ (reference sequence). CDR3 amino acids: CASSLEAVNSPLHF. The CDR3 nucleotides read TGTGCCAGCAGCTTAGAAGCAGTGAATTCACCCCTCCACTTT.

This chain uses TRBV10-2 with TRBJ2-3; D is undetermined. The CDR3 spans 14 residues. Germline assignment: CDR1 WSHSY and CDR2 SAAADI. V was cut by 7 bases and J by 6 bases, with 17 bases left in between. CDR3 residues: CASTVQDRLDTQYF. As DNA, the CDR3 is TGCGCCAGCACAGTGCAGGACCGCCTGGATACGCAGTATTTT.

The rearrangement uses TRBV29-1 and TRBJ1-5; the D is unclear. This CDR3 comprises 14 residues. The germline CDR1 and CDR2 sequences are SQVTM and ANQGSEA. V lost 0 bases and J lost 0, with 6 bases in between. In DNA, the CDR3 is TGCAGCGTTGAAGATCGGGCTAGCAATCAGCCCCAGCATTTT. This sequence encodes CSVEDRASNQPQHF.

J is TRBJ1-6 and V is TRBV11-2, with 11 bases fitting TRBD1. J lost 9 bases, V lost 1 base, and 5 bases had no gene match. The CDR3 extends over 16 amino acids. The V gene's germline CDR1 is SGHAT and CDR2 FQNNGV. The CDR3 DNA is TGTGCCAGCAGCTTAGGATCCGGGACAGGGGGTTCACCCCTCCACTTT. It encodes CASSLGSGTGGSPLHF.

This sequence joins TRBV29-1 and TRBJ1-1; a weak D match, TRBD1 (5 bases). Germline CDR1 reads SQVTM; CDR2 reads ANQGSEA. The CDR3 length is 13 residues. The germline V and J ends were trimmed by 3 bases and 4 bases, with 12 bases remaining between them. CDR3 region: CSVDAGTSTEAFF. The CDR3 DNA is TGCAGCGTTGATGCAGGGACTAGCACTGAAGCTTTCTTT. Drawing the rest from reference TRBV29-1 and TRBJ1-1, the complete variable domain is SAVISQKPSRDICQRGTSLTIQCQVDSQVTMMFWYRQQPGQSLTLIATANQGSEATYESGFVIDKFPISRPNLTFSTLTVSNMSPEDSSIYLCSVDAGTSTEAFFGQGTRLTVV.

V is TRBV5-6 and J is TRBJ2-7; D ambiguous. This CDR3 is built from 14 residues. V was clipped by 1 base and J by 0 bases, with 8 bases between them. CDR1 and CDR2 from the germline V gene are SGHDT and YYEEEE. The CDR3 DNA is TGTGCCAGCAGCTTGACATGGAGCTCCTACGAGCAGTACTTC. This codes for CASSLTWSSYEQYF.

The J gene is TRBJ1-4, the V gene TRBV28, with D unresolved. Trimming left V 8 bases short and J 6 bases short, with 13 bases between. Germline CDR1 and CDR2: MDHEN and SYDVKM. CDR3 length equals 13 residues. CDR3 region: CASLRSGDEKLFF. The CDR3 nucleotides are TGTGCCAGCCTTCGGAGCGGGGATGAAAAACTGTTTTTT.

The rearrangement uses TRBV7-2 and TRBJ2-2, with unresolved D. The CDR3 loop spans 11 amino acids. Germline assignment: CDR1 SGHTA and CDR2 FQGNSA. V shed 3 bases and J shed 6 bases, with 2 bases lying between them. The CDR3 spells CASSFPGELFF. In DNA, the CDR3 is TGTGCCAGCAGCTTTCCCGGGGAGCTGTTTTTT.

This clone was detected only a few times. V gene TRBV6-5 combines with J gene TRBJ2-3; the D gene is possibly TRBD2 (6 bases). The CDR3 runs 14 residues. Per germline, CDR1 MNHEY and CDR2 SVGAGI. V was trimmed by 6 bases and J by 2 bases, leaving 12 bases between them. The CDR3 DNA sequence: TGTGCCAGCAGACGGGGGACTTCCACAGATACGCAGTATTTT. This codes for CASRRGTSTDTQYF.

The chain combines TRBV2 with TRBJ2-5; TRBD1 matches at 7 bases. Losses at the gene ends were 2 bases for V and 4 bases for J; bases not matched to a gene: 7. The length of the CDR3 is 15 residues. CDR1 and CDR2 (germline): SNHLY, FYNNEI. The CDR3 DNA reads as TGTGCCAGCAGTGAAACAGGGGTTTCAAGAGAGACCCAGTACTTC. Its translation: CASSETGVSRETQYF.

The gene calls are TRBV5-6 and TRBJ1-4; D possibly corresponds to TRBD1 (6 bases). Germline V lookup: CDR1 SGHDT, CDR2 YYEEEE. This CDR3 spans 13 amino acids. Trimming took 7 bases from V and 8 from J, leaving 15 bases between them. The CDR3 reads CASGQLAKEKLFF. The CDR3 DNA sequence: TGTGCCAGCGGACAGCTGGCGAAGGAAAAACTGTTTTTT.

The chain joins TRBV30 to TRBJ2-2; TRBD1 agrees at 9 bases. CDR1 and CDR2 (germline): GTSNPN, SVGIG (reference sequence). The V segment lost 3 bases and the J segment 4 bases; nucleotides outside the gene matches: 6. The CDR3 covers 15 residues. The chain's CDR3 is CAWRKGGQGTGELFF. The CDR3 nucleotides read TGTGCCTGGAGAAAAGGGGGACAGGGCACCGGGGAGCTGTTTTTT.

This clone was seen once. The chain links TRBV6-5 to TRBJ2-3; 9 nucleotides agree with TRBD2. The CDR3 runs 15 residues. Germline V gene data show CDR1 as MNHEY and CDR2 as SVGAGI. V lost 7 bases to trimming and J lost 1 base; unmatched junction nucleotides: 6. CDR3 DNA sequence: TGTGCCAGCAAAACCCTAGCGGGACGCACAGATACGCAGTATTTT. Its protein is CASKTLAGRTDTQYF.

The count of this clone is one. CDR3 region: CATSSLGDEQYF. In nucleotides, the CDR3 is TGTGCCACCAGCAGCCTAGGGGACGAGCAGTACTTC. The rearrangement uses TRBV15 and TRBJ2-7; tentative D call: TRBD1 (5 bases). CDR1 is LNHNV and CDR2 is YYDKDF in the germline V gene (reference sequence). V lost 3 bases to trimming and J lost 5 bases, with 8 bases between them. The CDR3 sequence is 12 residues long.

V usage is TRBV11-2 and J usage is TRBJ2-5, with 8 bases fitting TRBD1. This CDR3 is built from 16 residues. CDR1 SGHAT and CDR2 FQNNGV come from the germline V gene. V gave up 4 bases and J gave up 5 bases; unmatched junction bases: 12. The CDR3 nucleotides read TGTGCCAGCAGCTCAGGGACAGGCCTCACAGGGGAGACCCAGTACTTC. Its protein product is CASSSGTGLTGETQYF. The full variable domain, rest sourced from reference TRBV11-2 and TRBJ2-5, is EAGVAQSPRYKIIEKRQSVAFWCNPISGHATLYWYQQILGQGPKLLIQFQNNGVVDDSQLPKDRFSAERLKGVDSTLKIQPAKLEDSAVYLCASSSGTGLTGETQYFGPGTRLLVL.

The rearrangement joins TRBV5-4 to TRBJ1-1; D gene uncertain. This CDR3 comprises 13 residues. The germline V and J ends were trimmed by 4 bases and 0 bases, with 7 bases remaining between them. Germline-derived CDR1 and CDR2 are SGHNT and YYREEE (reference sequence). The CDR3 region is CASSVDLNTEAFF. DNA for the CDR3: TGTGCCAGCAGCGTGGACCTGAACACTGAAGCTTTCTTT. Full variable domain (rest looked up from reference TRBV5-4 and TRBJ1-1): ETGVTQSPTHLIKTRGQQVTLRCSSQSGHNTVSWYQQALGQGPQFIFQYYREEENGRGNFPPRFSGLQFPNYSSELNVNALELDDSALYLCASSVDLNTEAFFGQGTRLTVV.

The chain uses TRBV2 and TRBJ2-2, with 12 bases matching TRBD2. Germline V gives CDR1 SNHLY, CDR2 FYNNEI. V shed 6 bases, J shed 3 bases, and the junction held 8 bases outside the gene matches. This CDR3 is 17 amino acids long. In nucleotides, the CDR3 is TGTGCCAGCAGGGGACTGAGACTAGCGGGAGACACCGGGGAGCTGTTTTTT. Protein: CASRGLRLAGDTGELFF.

V usage is TRBV19 and J usage is TRBJ2-7; possible D gene TRBD1, 6 bases. The CDR3 spans 13 residues. V lost 4 bases, J lost 2 bases, and 9 bases lay in between. CDR1 LNHDA and CDR2 SQIVND come from the germline V gene (reference sequence). The CDR3, as DNA: TGTGCCAGTAGTAAGACAGGAGCCTACGAGCAGTACTTC. As protein: CASSKTGAYEQYF.